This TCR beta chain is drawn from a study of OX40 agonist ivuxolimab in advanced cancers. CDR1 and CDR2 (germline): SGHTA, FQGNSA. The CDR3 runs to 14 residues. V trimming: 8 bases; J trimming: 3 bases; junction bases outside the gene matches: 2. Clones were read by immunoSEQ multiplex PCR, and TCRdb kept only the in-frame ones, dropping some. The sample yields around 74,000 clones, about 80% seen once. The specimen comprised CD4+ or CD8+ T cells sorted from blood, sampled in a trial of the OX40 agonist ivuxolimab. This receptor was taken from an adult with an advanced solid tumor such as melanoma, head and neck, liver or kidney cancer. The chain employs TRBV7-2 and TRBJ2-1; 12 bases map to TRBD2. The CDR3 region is CASGLAGNYNEQFF. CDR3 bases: TGTGCCAGCGGACTAGCGGGGAACTACAATGAGCAGTTCTTC.